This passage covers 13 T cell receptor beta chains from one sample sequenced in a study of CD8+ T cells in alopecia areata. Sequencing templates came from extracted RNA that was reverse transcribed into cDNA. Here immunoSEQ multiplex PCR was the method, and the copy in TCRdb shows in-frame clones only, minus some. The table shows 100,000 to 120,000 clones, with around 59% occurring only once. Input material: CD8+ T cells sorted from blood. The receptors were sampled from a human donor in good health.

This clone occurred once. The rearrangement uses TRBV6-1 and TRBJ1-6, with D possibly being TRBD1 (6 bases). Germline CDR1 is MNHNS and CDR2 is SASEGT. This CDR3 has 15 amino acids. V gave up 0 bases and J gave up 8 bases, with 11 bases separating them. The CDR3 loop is CASSEATGWYSPLHF. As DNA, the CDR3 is TGTGCCAGCAGTGAAGCAACAGGGTGGTATTCACCCCTCCACTTT.

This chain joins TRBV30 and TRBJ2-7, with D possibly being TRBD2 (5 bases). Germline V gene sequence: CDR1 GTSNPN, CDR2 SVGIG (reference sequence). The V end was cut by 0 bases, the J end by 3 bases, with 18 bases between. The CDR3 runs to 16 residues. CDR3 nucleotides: TGTGCCTGGAGTGTCAGTAGTTCGGACTCCATCTACGAGCAGTACTTC. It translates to CAWSVSSSDSIYEQYF.

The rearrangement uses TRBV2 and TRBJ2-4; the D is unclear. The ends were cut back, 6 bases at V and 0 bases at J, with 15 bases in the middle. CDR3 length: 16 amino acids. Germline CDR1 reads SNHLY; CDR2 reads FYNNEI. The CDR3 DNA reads TGTGCCAGCAGAGGAGAACGGAGCCTAGCCAAAAACATTCAGTACTTC. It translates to CASRGERSLAKNIQYF.

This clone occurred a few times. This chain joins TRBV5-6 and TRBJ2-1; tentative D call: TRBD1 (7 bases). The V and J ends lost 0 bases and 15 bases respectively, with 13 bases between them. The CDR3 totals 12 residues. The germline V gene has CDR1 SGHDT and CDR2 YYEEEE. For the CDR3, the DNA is TGTGCCAGCAGCTTGGGGAGGGGACAGACGTTCTTC. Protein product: CASSLGRGQTFF.

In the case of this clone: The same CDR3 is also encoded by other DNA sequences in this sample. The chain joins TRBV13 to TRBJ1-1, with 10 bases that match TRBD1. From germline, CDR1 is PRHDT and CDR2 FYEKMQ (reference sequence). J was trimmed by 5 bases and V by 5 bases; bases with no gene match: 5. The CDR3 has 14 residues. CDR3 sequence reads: CASSPGQGGTEAFF. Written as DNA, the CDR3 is TGTGCCAGCAGCCCCGGACAGGGGGGGACTGAAGCTTTCTTT.

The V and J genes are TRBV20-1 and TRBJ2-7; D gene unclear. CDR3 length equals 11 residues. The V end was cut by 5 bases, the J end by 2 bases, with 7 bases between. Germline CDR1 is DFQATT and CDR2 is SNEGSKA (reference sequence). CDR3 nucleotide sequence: TGCAGTGCTTTCAGTCCCTACGAGCAGTACTTC. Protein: CSAFSPYEQYF.

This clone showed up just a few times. The CDR3 nucleotides are TGCGCCAGCAGCTTCGAACAGGGCGGGACGTCCGAGCAGTACTTC. It translates to CASSFEQGGTSEQYF. This chain uses TRBV5-1 with TRBJ2-7, with D possibly called TRBD1 or TRBD2 (6 bases each). The CDR3 spans 15 residues. Germline CDR1 and CDR2: SGHRS and YFSETQ. Between the trimmed V and J ends, which lost 2 bases and 6 bases, there was a span of 18 bases.

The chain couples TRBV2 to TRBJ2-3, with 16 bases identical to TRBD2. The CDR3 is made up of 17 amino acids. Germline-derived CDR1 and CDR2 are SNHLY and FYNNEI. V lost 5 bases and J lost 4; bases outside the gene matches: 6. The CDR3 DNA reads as TGTGCCAGCAGTTCCGGGACTAGCGGGGGGGTACCAGATACGCAGTATTTT. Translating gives CASSSGTSGGVPDTQYF.

Written as DNA, the CDR3 is TGTGCCAGCAGCGTAGGTCGACAGGAACCCGCCTCTGGAAACACCATATATTTT. Amino acids: CASSVGRQEPASGNTIYF. This rearrangement joins TRBV9 to TRBJ1-3; a weak D match, TRBD1 (6 bases). The CDR3 is 18 amino acids. The V gene lost 0 bases and the J gene lost 0 bases, with 16 bases spanning the gap. Germline V lookup: CDR1 SGDLS, CDR2 YYNGEE.

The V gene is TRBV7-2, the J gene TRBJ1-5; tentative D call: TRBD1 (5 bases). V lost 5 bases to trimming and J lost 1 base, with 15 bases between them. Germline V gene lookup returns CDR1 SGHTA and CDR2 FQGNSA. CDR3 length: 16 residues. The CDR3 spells CASSPGPIWSNQPQHF. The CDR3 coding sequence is TGTGCCAGCAGCCCGGGACCGATTTGGAGCAATCAGCCCCAGCATTTT.

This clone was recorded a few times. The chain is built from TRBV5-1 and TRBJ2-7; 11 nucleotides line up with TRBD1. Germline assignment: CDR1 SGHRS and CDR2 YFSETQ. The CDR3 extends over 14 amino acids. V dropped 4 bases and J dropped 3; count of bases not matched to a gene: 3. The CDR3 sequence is CASSPGTGGYEQYF. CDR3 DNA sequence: TGCGCCAGCAGCCCGGGGACAGGGGGCTACGAGCAGTACTTC.

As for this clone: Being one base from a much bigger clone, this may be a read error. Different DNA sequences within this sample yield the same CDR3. The CDR3 nucleotides read TGTGCCAGCAGCCTGGGACGGAGCAATCAGCCCCAGCATTTT. Amino acid sequence: CASSLGRSNQPQHF. The chain carries TRBV13 and TRBJ1-5, with a weak D call TRBD1 (5 bases). Germline V lookup: CDR1 PRHDT, CDR2 FYEKMQ (reference sequence). With 5 bases removed from V and 1 base from J, the gap between germline ends came to 9 bases. The CDR3 covers 14 residues. The full variable domain, rest sourced from reference TRBV13 and TRBJ1-5, is AAGVIQSPRHLIKEKRETATLKCYPIPRHDTVYWYQQGPGQDPQFLISFYEKMQSDKGSIPDRFSAQQFSDYHSELNMSSLELGDSALYFCASSLGRSNQPQHFGDGTRLSIL.

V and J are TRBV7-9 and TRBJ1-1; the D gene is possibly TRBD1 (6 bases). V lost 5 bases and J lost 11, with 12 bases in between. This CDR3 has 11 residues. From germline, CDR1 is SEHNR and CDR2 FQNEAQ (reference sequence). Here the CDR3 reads CASSPTGAAFF. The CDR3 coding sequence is TGTGCCAGCAGCCCGACGGGGGCCGCTTTCTTT.